This T cell receptor beta chain was captured in a study of T-cell memory formation after mild COVID-19. The study's findings and limits: Contracting clones localized mainly to CM and EM when CD4+ and mainly to EMRA when CD8+. Several responding clones turned up in pre-infection memory, indicating that cross-reactive memory may have taken part.

V lost 0 bases to trimming and J lost 4 bases, with 9 bases between them. The germline V gene encodes CDR1 SGHTA and CDR2 FQGNSA. The CDR3 sequence is 15 residues long. This clonotype showed up many times. Its antigen is undetermined. TCRdb recomputed calls from the 5' RACE reads with MiXCR, one row per CDR3 protein. The sample has 190,000 or so distinct CDR3 sequences, 10% to 13% seen once. The sequence was collected from a man aged 18 to 30 who had mild COVID-19 (a few samples of this study predate the infection). Cell type and time point are not known. Specimen: PBMCs or a T cell subset sorted from them (not recorded which). The V gene is TRBV7-2, the J gene TRBJ2-2, with D tentatively TRBD2 (7 bases). CDR3 in amino acids: CASSLAGGLTGELFF. The CDR3, as DNA: TGTGCCAGCAGCTTAGCCGGGGGGCTCACCGGGGAGCTGTTTTTT.